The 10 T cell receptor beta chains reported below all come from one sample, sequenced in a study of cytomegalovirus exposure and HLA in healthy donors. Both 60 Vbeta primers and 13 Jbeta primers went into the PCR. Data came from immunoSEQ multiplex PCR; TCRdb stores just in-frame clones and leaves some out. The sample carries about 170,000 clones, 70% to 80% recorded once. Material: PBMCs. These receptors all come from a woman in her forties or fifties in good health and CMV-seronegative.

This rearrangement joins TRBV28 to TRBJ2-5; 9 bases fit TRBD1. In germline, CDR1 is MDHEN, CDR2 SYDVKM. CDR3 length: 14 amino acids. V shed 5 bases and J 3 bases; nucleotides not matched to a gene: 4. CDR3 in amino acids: CASSTRTGEETQYF. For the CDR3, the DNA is TGTGCCAGCAGTACCCGGACAGGGGAAGAGACCCAGTACTTC.

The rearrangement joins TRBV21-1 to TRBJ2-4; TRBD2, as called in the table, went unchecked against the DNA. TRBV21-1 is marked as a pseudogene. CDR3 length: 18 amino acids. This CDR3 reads CASSKGLAGAQAKNIQYF. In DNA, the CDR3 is TGTGCCAGCAGCAAGGGACTAGCGGGAGCTCAGGCCAAAAACATTCAGTACTTC.

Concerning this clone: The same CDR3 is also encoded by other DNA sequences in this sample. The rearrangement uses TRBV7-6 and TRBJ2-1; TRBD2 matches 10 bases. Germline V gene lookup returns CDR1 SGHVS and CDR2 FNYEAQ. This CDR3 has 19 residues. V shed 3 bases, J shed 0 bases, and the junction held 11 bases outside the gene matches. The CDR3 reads CASSFAGTSALSSYNEQFF. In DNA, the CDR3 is TGTGCCAGCAGCTTCGCCGGGACTAGCGCTTTGAGCTCCTACAATGAGCAGTTCTTC.

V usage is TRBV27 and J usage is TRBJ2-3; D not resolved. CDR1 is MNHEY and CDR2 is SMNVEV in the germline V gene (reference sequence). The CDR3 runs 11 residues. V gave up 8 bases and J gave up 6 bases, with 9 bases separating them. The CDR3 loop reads CASHFGDTQYF. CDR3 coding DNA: TGTGCCAGCCATTTCGGGGATACGCAGTATTTT.

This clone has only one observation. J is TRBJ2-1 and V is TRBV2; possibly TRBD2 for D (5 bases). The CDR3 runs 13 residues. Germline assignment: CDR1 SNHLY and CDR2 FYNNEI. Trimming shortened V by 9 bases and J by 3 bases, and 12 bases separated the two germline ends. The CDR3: CARKGAIYNEQFF. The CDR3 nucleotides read TGTGCCAGAAAGGGAGCAATCTACAATGAGCAGTTCTTC.

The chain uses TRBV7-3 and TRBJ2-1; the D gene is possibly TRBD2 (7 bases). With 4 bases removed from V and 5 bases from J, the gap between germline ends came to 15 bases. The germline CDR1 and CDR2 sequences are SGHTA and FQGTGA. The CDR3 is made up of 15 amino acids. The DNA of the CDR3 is TGTGCCAGCAGCTCGACGGGGGGCTTCGACAATGAGCAGTTCTTC. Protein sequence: CASSSTGGFDNEQFF.

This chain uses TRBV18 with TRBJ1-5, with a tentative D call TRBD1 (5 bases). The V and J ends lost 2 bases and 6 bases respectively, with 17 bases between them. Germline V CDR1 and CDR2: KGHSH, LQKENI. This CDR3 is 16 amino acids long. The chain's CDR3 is CASSPVAGVGSQPQHF. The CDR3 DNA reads TGTGCCAGCTCACCAGTTGCGGGGGTGGGAAGTCAGCCCCAGCATTTT.

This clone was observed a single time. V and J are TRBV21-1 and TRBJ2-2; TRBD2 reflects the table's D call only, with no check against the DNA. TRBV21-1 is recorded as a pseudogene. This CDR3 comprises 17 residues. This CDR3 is CASSRTSGRPGTGELFF. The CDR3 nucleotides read TGTGCCAGCAGCAGGACTAGCGGGAGGCCCGGGACCGGGGAGCTGTTTTTT.

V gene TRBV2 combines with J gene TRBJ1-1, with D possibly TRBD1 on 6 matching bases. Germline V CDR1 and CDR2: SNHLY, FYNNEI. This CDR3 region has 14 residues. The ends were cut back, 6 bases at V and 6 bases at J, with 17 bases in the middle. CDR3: CASRDPFRGPEAFF. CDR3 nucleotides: TGTGCCAGCAGAGATCCCTTCAGGGGTCCTGAAGCTTTCTTT.

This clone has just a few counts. CDR3 in amino acids: CASRRRQGNQPQHF. The CDR3 DNA reads TGTGCCAGCAGACGACGGCAGGGTAATCAGCCCCAGCATTTT. V is TRBV2 and J is TRBJ1-5; maybe TRBD1 (5 bases). The CDR3 totals 14 residues. Deletions cut 6 bases from V and 4 bases from J, with 13 bases between. Germline CDR1 is SNHLY and CDR2 is FYNNEI.